This T cell receptor beta chain was captured by sequencing in a study of T cell responses to AZD1222 COVID-19 vaccine. Per germline, CDR1 GTSNPN and CDR2 SVGIG (reference sequence). The CDR3 has 13 amino acids. V was trimmed by 0 bases and J by 7 bases, leaving 9 bases between them. Assay: immunoSEQ multiplex PCR; the TCRdb copy retains only in-frame clones and omits some. The table has 75,000 to 95,000 clones, 85% seen once. This TCR was sampled from an adult who received the AZD1222 COVID-19 vaccine. The rearrangement joins TRBV30 to TRBJ2-2, with D unclear. The sequencing here drew on peripheral blood, taken 28 days after the second AZD1222 dose. The CDR3 loop is CAWSVAGGGELFF. In DNA form, the CDR3 reads TGTGCCTGGAGTGTGGCAGGCGGCGGGGAGCTGTTTTTT.